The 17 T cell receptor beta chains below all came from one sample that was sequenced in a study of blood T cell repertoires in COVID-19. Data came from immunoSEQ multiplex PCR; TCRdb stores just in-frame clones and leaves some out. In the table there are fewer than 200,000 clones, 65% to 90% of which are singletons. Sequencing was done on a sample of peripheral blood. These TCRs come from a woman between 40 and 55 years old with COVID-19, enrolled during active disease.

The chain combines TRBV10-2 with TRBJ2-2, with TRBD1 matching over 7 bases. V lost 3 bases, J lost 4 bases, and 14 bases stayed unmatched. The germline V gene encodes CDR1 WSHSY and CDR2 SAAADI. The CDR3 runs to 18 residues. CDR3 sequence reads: CASSDPGAGGSTTGELFF. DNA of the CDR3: TGCGCCAGCAGTGACCCCGGGGCAGGGGGTTCGACCACCGGGGAGCTGTTTTTT.

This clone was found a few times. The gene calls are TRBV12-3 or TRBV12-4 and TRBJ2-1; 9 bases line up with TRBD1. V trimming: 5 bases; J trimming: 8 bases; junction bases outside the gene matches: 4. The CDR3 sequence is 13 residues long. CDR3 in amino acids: CASSPGQGHEQFF. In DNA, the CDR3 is TGTGCCAGCAGTCCGGGACAGGGCCATGAGCAGTTCTTC.

The CDR3 region is CASSLRSGREVSSPLHF. The CDR3 region has the DNA TGTGCCAGCAGCTTAAGGTCTGGCCGAGAGGTCAGTTCACCCCTCCACTTT. V and J are TRBV7-8 and TRBJ1-6; no reliable D call. This CDR3 is 17 amino acids long. V shed 2 bases and J shed 9 bases, with 20 bases lying between them. Looked up from germline, CDR1 is SGHVS and CDR2 is FQNEAQ.

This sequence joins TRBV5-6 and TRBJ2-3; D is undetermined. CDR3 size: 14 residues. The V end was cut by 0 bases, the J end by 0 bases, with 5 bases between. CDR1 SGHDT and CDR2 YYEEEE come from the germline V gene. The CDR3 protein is CASSLGGSTDTQYF. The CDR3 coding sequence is TGTGCCAGCAGCTTGGGCGGCAGCACAGATACGCAGTATTTT. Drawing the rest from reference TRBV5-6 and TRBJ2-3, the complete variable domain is DAGVTQSPTHLIKTRGQQVTLRCSPKSGHDTVSWYQQALGQGPQFIFQYYEEEERQRGNFPDRFSGHQFPNYSSELNVNALLLGDSALYLCASSLGGSTDTQYFGPGTRLTVL.

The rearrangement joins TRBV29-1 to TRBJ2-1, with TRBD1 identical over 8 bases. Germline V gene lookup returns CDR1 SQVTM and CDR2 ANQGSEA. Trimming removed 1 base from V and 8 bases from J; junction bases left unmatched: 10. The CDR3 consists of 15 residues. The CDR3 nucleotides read TGCAGCGTTGAAGGCTCACAGGGGGTCATCGATGAGCAGTTCTTC. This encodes CSVEGSQGVIDEQFF.

CDR3 protein: CASSPGTSAVYEQYF. The CDR3 nucleotides read TGTGCCAGCAGCCCTGGGACTAGCGCGGTCTACGAGCAGTACTTC. The V gene is TRBV3-1 (or the pseudogene TRBV3-2), the J gene TRBJ2-7; the match to TRBD2 covers 10 bases. This CDR3 region has 15 residues. The V segment lost 4 bases and the J segment 3 bases; nucleotides outside the gene matches: 6. CDR1 LGHDT and CDR2 YNNKEL come from the germline V gene (reference sequence).

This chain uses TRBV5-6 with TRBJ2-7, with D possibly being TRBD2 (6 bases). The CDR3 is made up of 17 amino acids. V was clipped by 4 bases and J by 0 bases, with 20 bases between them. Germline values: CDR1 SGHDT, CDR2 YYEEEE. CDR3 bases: TGTGCCAGCAGCCCCGGTGGGCCGGGGGAGAGCTCCTACGAGCAGTACGTC. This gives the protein CASSPGGPGESSYEQYV.

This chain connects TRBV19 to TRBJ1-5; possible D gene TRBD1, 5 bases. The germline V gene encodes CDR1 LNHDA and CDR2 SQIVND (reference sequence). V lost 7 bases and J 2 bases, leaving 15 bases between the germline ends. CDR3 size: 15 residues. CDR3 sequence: CASNLEGRGNQPQHF. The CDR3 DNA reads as TGTGCCAGTAATCTTGAGGGGAGGGGCAATCAGCCCCAGCATTTT.

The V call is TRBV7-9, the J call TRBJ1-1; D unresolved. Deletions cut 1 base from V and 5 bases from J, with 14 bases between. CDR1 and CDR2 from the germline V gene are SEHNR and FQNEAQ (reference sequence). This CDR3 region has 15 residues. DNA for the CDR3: TGTGCCAGCAGCTTAGGTTATGGGAGGCTGACTGAAGCTTTCTTT. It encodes CASSLGYGRLTEAFF.

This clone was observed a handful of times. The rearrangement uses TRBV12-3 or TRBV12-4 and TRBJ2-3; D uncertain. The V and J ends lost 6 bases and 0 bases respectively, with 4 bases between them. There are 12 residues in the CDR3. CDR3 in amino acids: CASSKSTDTQYF. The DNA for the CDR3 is TGTGCCAGCAGCAAAAGCACAGATACGCAGTATTTT.

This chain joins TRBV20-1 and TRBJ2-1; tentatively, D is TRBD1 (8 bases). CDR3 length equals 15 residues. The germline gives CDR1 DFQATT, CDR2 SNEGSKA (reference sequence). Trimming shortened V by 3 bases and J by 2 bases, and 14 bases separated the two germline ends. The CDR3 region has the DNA TGCAGTGCTAGTAACAGGGGGGGACCCTACAATGAGCAGTTCTTC. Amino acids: CSASNRGGPYNEQFF.

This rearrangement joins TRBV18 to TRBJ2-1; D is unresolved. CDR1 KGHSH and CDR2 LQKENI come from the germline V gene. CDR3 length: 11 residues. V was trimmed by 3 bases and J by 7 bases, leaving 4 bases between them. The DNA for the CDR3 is TGTGCCAGCTCACCGGAGAATGAGCAGTTCTTC. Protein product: CASSPENEQFF.

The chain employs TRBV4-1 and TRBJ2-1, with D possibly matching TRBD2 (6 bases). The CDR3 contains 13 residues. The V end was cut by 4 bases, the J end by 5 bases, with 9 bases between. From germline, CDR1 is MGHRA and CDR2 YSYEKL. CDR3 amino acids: CASSPTSNNEQFF. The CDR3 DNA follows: TGCGCCAGCAGCCCGACTAGTAACAATGAGCAGTTCTTC.

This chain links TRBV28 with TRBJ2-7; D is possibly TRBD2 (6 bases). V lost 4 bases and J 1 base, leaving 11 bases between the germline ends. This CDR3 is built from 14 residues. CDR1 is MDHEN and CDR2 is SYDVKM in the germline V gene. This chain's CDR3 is CASSWRGGSYEQYF. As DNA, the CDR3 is TGTGCCAGCAGTTGGAGGGGTGGGTCCTACGAGCAGTACTTC.

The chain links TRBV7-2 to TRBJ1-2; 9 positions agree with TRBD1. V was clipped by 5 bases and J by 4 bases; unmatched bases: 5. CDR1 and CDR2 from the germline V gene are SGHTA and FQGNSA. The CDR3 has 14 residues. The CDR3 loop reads CASSTDRGSYGYTF. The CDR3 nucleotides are TGTGCCAGCAGCACGGACAGGGGTTCCTATGGCTACACCTTC.

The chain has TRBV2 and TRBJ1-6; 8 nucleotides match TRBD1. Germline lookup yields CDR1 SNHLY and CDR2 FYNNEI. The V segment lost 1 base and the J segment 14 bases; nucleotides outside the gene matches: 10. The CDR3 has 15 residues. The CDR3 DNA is TGTGCCAGCAGTGAAGAAAGACAGGGGCCTACGTCCCTCCACTTT. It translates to CASSEERQGPTSLHF.

The CDR3 is CASSIQLRSGELFF. The CDR3 region has the DNA TGTGCCAGTAGTATCCAACTGCGCTCCGGGGAGCTGTTTTTT. The chain links TRBV19 to TRBJ2-2; D remains unclear. Per germline, CDR1 LNHDA and CDR2 SQIVND (reference sequence). The CDR3 is 14 residues long. V lost 3 bases, J lost 6 bases, and 11 bases lay in between.